The 26 T cell receptor beta chains below come from one sample, sequenced in a study of CD8 T cells in Susac syndrome (dated by TCRdb to about 2019). The library was obtained by the immunoSEQ multiplex PCR assay. RNA was extracted with the RNeasy kit and roughly 0.5 to 1 ug was reverse transcribed using random hexamers. TCRdb handled the public reads itself, with Q25 trimming in fastp and clone calling in MiXCR, and kept productive beta chains. Each CDR3 protein gets just one entry, which takes the most common genes and DNA from the rows behind it. This sample has about 140,000 distinct CDR3 sequences in its table, and 94% of those were observed once. Approximately 0.25% of the sample comes from the top ten. Sequenced: CD8+ T cells from PBMCs. The receptors here all came from a human donor in good health.

The CDR3 DNA follows: TGTGCCAGCAGCTTGGAGGCTAGCGGGCCCACAGATACGCAGTATTTT. As protein: CASSLEASGPTDTQYF. This rearrangement joins TRBV5-4 to TRBJ2-3; TRBD2 matches at 8 bases. Trimming removed 0 bases from V and 2 bases from J; junction bases left unmatched: 5. Germline V gene lookup returns CDR1 SGHNT and CDR2 YYREEE (reference sequence). The CDR3 runs 16 residues.

The chain has TRBV24-1 and TRBJ2-2; D is possibly TRBD2 (5 bases). This CDR3 comprises 12 residues. Trimming shortened V by 10 bases and J by 3 bases, and 8 bases separated the two germline ends. CDR1 is KGHDR, CDR2 SFDVKD, per germline. The CDR3 nucleotides are TGTGCCACAGAGGACTACACCGGGGAGCTGTTTTTT. Translated, it gives CATEDYTGELFF.

This chain uses TRBV30 with TRBJ2-3; TRBD2 agrees at 9 bases. The CDR3 covers 15 residues. In germline, CDR1 is GTSNPN, CDR2 SVGIG (reference sequence). The ends lost 1 base at V and 4 bases at J; junction bases unmatched: 6. CDR3 in DNA: TGTGCCTGGAGTGGGCGGGAGGGCCAAGCAGATACGCAGTATTTT. This gives the protein CAWSGREGQADTQYF.

This clonotype was counted a single time. The chain combines TRBV27 with TRBJ2-1; possible D gene TRBD1, 6 bases. CDR3 length: 13 amino acids. Germline assignment: CDR1 MNHEY and CDR2 SMNVEV (reference sequence). The V and J ends lost 5 bases and 9 bases respectively, with 14 bases between them. CDR3 region: CASSLQGTGEQFF. The CDR3 DNA reads TGTGCCAGCAGTCTGCAGGGGACGGGTGAGCAGTTCTTC.

The rearrangement uses TRBV20-1 and TRBJ2-7, with D maybe TRBD2 (5 bases). Germline CDR1 reads DFQATT; CDR2 reads SNEGSKA (reference sequence). The CDR3 is made up of 13 amino acids. Trimming cost V 4 bases and J 2 bases, with 12 bases left between them. The CDR3 DNA sequence: TGCAGTGCTATGGACCGGGATCCCTACGAGCAGTACTTC. Protein sequence: CSAMDRDPYEQYF.

This rearrangement joins TRBV20-1 to TRBJ2-1; a possible D gene is TRBD1 (6 bases). Deletions cut 1 base from V and 6 bases from J, with 28 bases between. The CDR3 is 19 residues long. Germline V CDR1 and CDR2: DFQATT, SNEGSKA (reference sequence). The CDR3, as DNA: TGCAGTGCTAGAGGATATCGATATGGGGGAACAGGGTTTTTCAATGAGCAGTTCTTC. It translates to CSARGYRYGGTGFFNEQFF.

The J gene is TRBJ2-1, the V gene TRBV7-9; 12 bases are a match to TRBD2. CDR3 length equals 15 residues. CDR1 SEHNR and CDR2 FQNEAQ come from the germline V gene (reference sequence). Trimming at V came to 3 bases and at J to 9 bases, leaving 6 bases not matched to a gene. In DNA form, the CDR3 reads TGTGCCAGCAGCTTCCCCGCTAGCGGGAGGGCTGAGCAGTTCTTC. Translated: CASSFPASGRAEQFF.

The table lists this clonotype with a count of one. The chain couples TRBV29-1 to TRBJ2-7; TRBD1 might be the D (6 bases). Germline V gene data show CDR1 as SQVTM and CDR2 as ANQGSEA. V lost 4 bases and J 0 bases, leaving 13 bases between the germline ends. The length of the CDR3 is 14 residues. The chain's CDR3 is CSVGFSDSSYEQYF. CDR3 DNA sequence: TGCAGCGTTGGGTTTTCGGACAGCTCCTACGAGCAGTACTTC.

The genes are TRBV5-6 and TRBJ2-7; no clear D gene. V lost 1 base to trimming and J lost 1 base, with 6 bases between them. Looked up from germline, CDR1 is SGHDT and CDR2 is YYEEEE. This CDR3 has 13 residues. This CDR3 reads CASSLPASYEQYF. Here the CDR3 DNA reads TGTGCCAGCAGCTTGCCAGCGTCCTACGAGCAGTACTTC.

This rearrangement joins TRBV9 to TRBJ2-1; 10 bases fit TRBD2. V lost 4 bases to trimming and J lost 6 bases; unmatched junction nucleotides: 7. Germline V gives CDR1 SGDLS, CDR2 YYNGEE. CDR3 length: 15 amino acids. In DNA, the CDR3 is TGTGCCAGCAGCCCGCTAGCGGGAGTTGGCAATGAGCAGTTCTTC. It yields the protein CASSPLAGVGNEQFF.

This sequence joins TRBV12-3 or TRBV12-4 and TRBJ1-2; TRBD1 matches at 9 bases. CDR3 length: 15 residues. J lost 4 bases, V lost 5 bases, and 8 bases had no gene match. The CDR3 protein is CASSSTGTGLYGYTF. Here the CDR3 DNA reads TGTGCCAGCAGTAGCACCGGGACAGGGCTCTATGGCTACACCTTC.

The chain employs TRBV27 and TRBJ2-7; D may match TRBD1 or TRBD2 (5 bases each). This CDR3 region has 12 residues. The germline V and J ends were trimmed by 9 bases and 4 bases, with 13 bases remaining between them. Germline values: CDR1 MNHEY, CDR2 SMNVEV (reference sequence). The CDR3: CASGTAGYEQYF. CDR3 in DNA: TGTGCCAGTGGGACGGCCGGATACGAGCAGTACTTC.

The gene calls are TRBV4-3 and TRBJ2-1; maybe TRBD2 (6 bases). From germline, CDR1 is LGHNA and CDR2 YSLEER. This CDR3 has 17 residues. Trimming left V 1 base short and J 2 bases short, with 15 bases between. CDR3 DNA sequence: TGCGCCAGCAGCCAAGTGTGGCGGGATATGACCTACAATGAGCAGTTCTTC. This gives the protein CASSQVWRDMTYNEQFF.

The chain combines TRBV5-4 with TRBJ2-3; 8 bases are shared with TRBD1. The V gene's germline CDR1 is SGHNT and CDR2 YYREEE (reference sequence). CDR3 size: 14 residues. The J segment lost 2 bases and the V segment lost 3 bases, leaving 2 bases of the junction unmatched. The CDR3 DNA reads as TGTGCCAGCAGCTGGACAGGGACCACAGATACGCAGTATTTT. Its protein product is CASSWTGTTDTQYF.

This clonotype was seen only once. The chain carries TRBV15 and TRBJ1-2; D is undetermined. Germline V gene data show CDR1 as LNHNV and CDR2 as YYDKDF (reference sequence). Trimming removed 6 bases from V and 6 bases from J, with 14 bases in between. CDR3 length: 13 residues. Written as DNA, the CDR3 is TGTGCCACCAGATTGACGGAGGGTGATGGCTACACCTTC. Its translation is CATRLTEGDGYTF.

The chain has TRBV11-2 and TRBJ2-7; TRBD1 agrees at 7 bases. The CDR3 contains 13 residues. J lost 6 bases, V lost 8 bases, and 10 bases had no gene match. CDR1 and CDR2 from the germline V gene are SGHAT and FQNNGV. The CDR3 DNA follows: TGTGCCAGCGGGTTACAGGGGCTCGGCGAGCAGTACTTC. Amino acid sequence: CASGLQGLGEQYF.

V and J are TRBV12-3 or TRBV12-4 and TRBJ2-1; TRBD2 might be the D (7 bases). CDR3 length: 15 residues. V was clipped by 7 bases and J by 4 bases, with 17 bases between them. The CDR3 reads CASTRGGLMYNEQFF. CDR3 bases: TGTGCCAGCACCCGAGGGGGACTAATGTACAATGAGCAGTTCTTC.

The genes are TRBV6-5 and TRBJ2-2; D is ambiguous. V dropped 3 bases and J dropped 6 bases, with 5 bases sitting between them. The germline V gene encodes CDR1 MNHEY and CDR2 SVGAGI. CDR3 length equals 12 residues. CDR3 nucleotide sequence: TGTGCCAGCAGTTATTTTTCCGGGGAGCTGTTTTTT. This codes for CASSYFSGELFF.

The chain couples TRBV11-1 to TRBJ1-2, with a weak D call TRBD1 (6 bases). With 10 bases removed from V and 4 bases from J, the gap between germline ends came to 19 bases. Germline V lookup: CDR1 SGHAT, CDR2 FQDESV (reference sequence). This CDR3 is built from 14 residues. For the CDR3, the DNA is TGTGCCACCGCACCACGACAGGAGACCTATGGCTACACCTTC. Its translation is CATAPRQETYGYTF.

This clonotype has just a few counts. J is TRBJ2-7 and V is TRBV28; D gene ambiguous. Trimming cost V 5 bases and J 4 bases, with 6 bases left between them. The CDR3 contains 11 residues. Germline V gene lookup returns CDR1 MDHEN and CDR2 SYDVKM. CDR3: CASSKGYEQYF. The CDR3, as DNA: TGTGCCAGCAGTAAAGGGTACGAGCAGTACTTC.

In this sample, this clonotype turned up once. V is TRBV29-1 and J is TRBJ1-2; TRBD1 might be the D (5 bases). V gave up 6 bases and J gave up 4 bases, with 9 bases separating them. CDR1 is SQVTM and CDR2 is ANQGSEA in the germline V gene. The CDR3 contains 11 residues. The CDR3, as DNA: TGCAGCGTGGCAGGGCGCTATGGCTACACCTTC. Translation: CSVAGRYGYTF.

The chain recombines TRBV4-3 with TRBJ2-3; no definite D call. V was cut by 0 bases and J by 4 bases, with 23 bases left in between. Germline loops: CDR1 LGHNA, CDR2 YSLEER. The CDR3 totals 19 residues. CDR3 amino acids: CASSQDLGITGDGADTQYF. CDR3 in DNA: TGCGCCAGCAGCCAAGACCTCGGTATAACTGGCGATGGGGCAGATACGCAGTATTTT.

The J gene is TRBJ2-1, the V gene TRBV9, with D uncertain. The V end was cut by 0 bases, the J end by 6 bases, with 13 bases between. The germline gives CDR1 SGDLS, CDR2 YYNGEE. CDR3 length equals 15 residues. CDR3 nucleotides: TGTGCCAGCAGCGTAGCTGGGTTTGAGATCAATGAGCAGTTCTTC. This codes for CASSVAGFEINEQFF.

The rearrangement joins TRBV2 to TRBJ2-1; TRBD1 matches at 7 bases. Germline CDR1 is SNHLY and CDR2 is FYNNEI. With V trimmed by 5 bases and J by 5 bases, 9 bases remained unmatched. This CDR3 contains 15 residues. The CDR3 is CASSRGQEYDNEQFF. CDR3 DNA sequence: TGTGCCAGCAGTAGAGGACAGGAGTACGACAATGAGCAGTTCTTC.

The rearrangement uses TRBV20-1 and TRBJ2-7; possible D gene TRBD1, 5 bases. Germline V gene sequence: CDR1 DFQATT, CDR2 SNEGSKA (reference sequence). This CDR3 is 10 amino acids long. V was trimmed by 4 bases and J by 7 bases, leaving 8 bases between them. CDR3 protein: CSAISGEQYF. Here the CDR3 DNA reads TGCAGTGCTATATCAGGGGAGCAGTACTTC.

The chain employs TRBV5-6 and TRBJ2-7; 8 nucleotides match TRBD1. Trimming at V came to 1 base and at J to 4 bases, leaving 7 bases not matched to a gene. The germline V gene has CDR1 SGHDT and CDR2 YYEEEE. This CDR3 comprises 15 residues. Here the CDR3 reads CASSLSGTGRYEQYF. The CDR3 nucleotides read TGTGCCAGCAGCTTGTCGGGGACAGGCCGTTACGAGCAGTACTTC.